The clone carrying this T cell receptor (beta chain) has a single count. Antigen specificity is unknown. Generated by immunoSEQ multiplex PCR, the TCRdb table keeps only in-frame clones and is missing some. The sample includes some 30,000 clones, around 85% seen only once; the top ten take roughly 1.9%. This sample is drawn from a study of tumor-infiltrating lymphocytes in localized non-small cell lung cancer. Study at large: Several tumor histologies, both smoking statuses, and some post-neoadjuvant chemotherapy samples were included.

Findings of the study overall: No T-cell fraction difference was seen between IM1 and IM2 tumors. Recurrence-free survival showed no association with tumor T-cell fraction.

The sequence came from a human donor with non-small cell lung cancer. The sample consisted of lung tumor tissue.

CDR3 in amino acids: CASRDWTVTEAFF. In DNA form, the CDR3 reads TGTGCCAGCAGGGATTGGACAGTCACTGAAGCTTTCTTT. This chain connects TRBV6-5 to TRBJ1-1, with D possibly TRBD1 on 6 matching bases. Germline assignment: CDR1 MNHEY and CDR2 SVGAGI. This CDR3 comprises 13 residues. The V and J ends lost 6 bases and 4 bases respectively, with 12 bases between them.